Listed below are T cell receptor beta chains from one sample, sequenced in a study of blood T cell repertoires in COVID-19. TCRdb's copy holds only in-frame clones and misses some; the assay was immunoSEQ multiplex PCR. The table includes about 200,000 clones, roughly 80% detected once. Sequencing was done on a sample of peripheral blood. Receptors were obtained from a woman in her seventies with acute or convalescent COVID-19. Each CDR3 is given with its conserved first and last residue. Each record gives: J gene, D gene, clone size, V gene, CDR3 protein, CDR3 DNA. A D gene is named only where the DNA matches it firmly. Clone sizes are given selectively: once, few, many, or a class where the clone is expanded.

TRBJ1-4 NA NA TRBV3-1/TRBV3-2 CASRRQDNEKLFF TGTGCCAGCAGACGACAGGATAATGAAAAACTGTTTTTT
TRBJ1-4 NA NA TRBV28 CASSLAGGRGLNEKLFF TGTGCCAGCAGTTTAGCCGGGGGACGGGGCCTTAATGAAAAACTGTTTTTT
TRBJ2-1 TRBD1 NA TRBV7-6 CASSKGPGQGETEQFF TGTGCCAGCAGCAAAGGACCGGGACAGGGCGAAACCGAGCAGTTCTTC
TRBJ1-3 NA NA TRBV27 CASSTADSSGNTIYF TGTGCCAGCAGTACCGCTGACAGCTCTGGAAACACCATATATTTT
TRBJ2-7 NA NA TRBV24-1 CATSDPGRGGYEQYF TGTGCCACCAGTGACCCAGGTAGGGGAGGCTACGAGCAGTACTTC
TRBJ1-3 TRBD1 NA TRBV29-1 CSVTGAAGNTIYF TGCAGCGTGACAGGGGCCGCTGGAAACACCATATATTTT
TRBJ2-5 TRBD2 few TRBV5-4 CASSVTVTSGRGGETQYF TGTGCCAGCAGTGTGACGGTGACTAGCGGGAGAGGAGGAGAGACCCAGTACTTC
TRBJ1-1 NA NA TRBV29-1 CSVDDRSGTEAFF TGCAGCGTTGACGACAGGTCGGGCACTGAAGCTTTCTTT
TRBJ2-2 TRBD2 NA TRBV9 CASSALGGVGTGELFF TGTGCCAGCAGCGCCCTTGGGGGGGTTGGTACCGGGGAGCTGTTTTTT
TRBJ1-2 NA NA TRBV18 CASSPTGLYGYTF TGTGCCAGCTCACCTACAGGGCTCTATGGCTACACCTTC
TRBJ1-4 NA NA TRBV28 CASSFLPGHQVATNEKLFF TGTGCCAGCAGTTTCTTGCCGGGACACCAAGTCGCAACTAATGAAAAACTGTTTTTT
TRBJ2-1 NA NA TRBV7-2 CASRLTLARGYNEQFF TGTGCCAGCAGACTTACCCTAGCCCGGGGCTACAATGAGCAGTTCTTC
TRBJ2-2 TRBD2 NA TRBV2 CASSGLWVAGDAGELFF TGTGCCAGCAGTGGACTCTGGGTAGCGGGGGATGCCGGGGAGCTGTTTTTT
TRBJ2-1 TRBD1 many TRBV14 CASSPGQGFGNEQFF TGTGCCAGCAGCCCGGGACAGGGTTTCGGCAATGAGCAGTTCTTC